The following is a T cell receptor beta chain sequence with its context. Its antigen is unknown. There are no base qualities to consult, and no much larger clone falls within one base. The entry originates in a study of T-cell memory formation after mild COVID-19 (dated by TCRdb to about 2021). Notes on the research overall: Most TCR sequence clusters were specific to one of the two donors. Longitudinal TCRalpha and TCRbeta repertoire sequencing tracked T-cell clones expanding and contracting after mild COVID-19 in a couple of donors. The cohort was made up of two young adult volunteers, one female and one male, who were previously healthy. The paper's findings and limits, for the study overall: The study included only a couple of mild cases, and larger cohorts that include severe cases with pre-infection samples were judged to be necessary. From day 15 to 85, contracting clones showed balanced CD4/CD8 phenotypes, whereas a second wave of clones that expanded from day 15 to 37 leaned towards CD4+. Contracting CD4+ clones were located mainly in the CM and EM memory subsets, whereas CD8+ clones were found to be enriched in EMRA. SARS-CoV-2 specificity was not confirmed for the second-wave clones peaking on day 37. The detection of some responding clones in pre-infection memory suggests that pre-existing cross-reactive memory T cells joined the SARS-CoV-2 response.

TCRdb lists the instrument as Illumina NovaSeq 6000. TCRalpha and TCRbeta cDNA libraries were built by 5'RACE with constant-segment primers, adding sample barcodes and unique molecular identifiers. RNA was extracted from every sample with Trizol reagent. Libraries were amplified in two PCR steps, with a second sample barcode and Illumina TruSeq adapters added in the second step. Sequencing of the libraries was done on an Illumina NovaSeq, producing 2 x 150 bp paired-end reads. In the original analysis: The reads were demultiplexed and collapsed into UMI-guided consensus sequences using migec v1.2.7. Using mixcr v2.1.11, UMI consensuses were aligned to TRA and TRB V and J templates and then assembled into clonotypes. Expanded or contracted clonotypes were those called significant by both edgeR and NoisET, with noise models trained on biological replicates. edgeR calls used a false discovery rate-adjusted p below 0.01 and a log2 fold-change threshold of 1. PCA with hierarchical clustering of max-normalized trajectories of the 1000 most abundant clonotypes was used as exploratory dynamics analysis. Separately sequenced CD4+ and CD8+ repertoires were used to assign a CD4 or CD8 phenotype to each responding clone. The raw public data were reprocessed by TCRdb itself: fastp quality trimming at Q25, MiXCR clonotype calling, in-frame beta chains only. Every CDR3 protein is listed once, alongside the most common genes and DNA of its rows. The V and J calls here are based on TCRdb, not the publication. This sample holds 200,000 to 250,000 distinct CDR3 sequences; around 25% were observed only once. The ten biggest clones cover approximately 10% of the sample.

Ficoll-Paque density gradient centrifugation was used to isolate PBMCs. CDR1 and CDR2 were assigned from the germline V gene (reference sequence) as DFQATT and SNEGSKA. The trim is 0 bases for V and 5 bases for J, with a gap of 12 bases between the germline ends. The CDR3 has 14 amino acids, counting the end cysteine and phenylalanine. Solely the CDR3 DNA is kept, with 42 bases framed from the first base. The sequence came from an adult woman who had mild COVID-19 (a few samples of this study predate the infection). The sample titles of this study are shuffled in the database, so cell type and time point are left out; the donor was told from shared clones. The sample was PBMCs or a T cell subset sorted from them (not recorded which). Recombination connected TRBV20-1 to TRBJ2-3, with no confident D gene call. DNA sequence: TGCAGTGCTAGAGATCGTGAGGTAGGAGATACGCAGTATTTT. This encodes CSARDREVGDTQYF.